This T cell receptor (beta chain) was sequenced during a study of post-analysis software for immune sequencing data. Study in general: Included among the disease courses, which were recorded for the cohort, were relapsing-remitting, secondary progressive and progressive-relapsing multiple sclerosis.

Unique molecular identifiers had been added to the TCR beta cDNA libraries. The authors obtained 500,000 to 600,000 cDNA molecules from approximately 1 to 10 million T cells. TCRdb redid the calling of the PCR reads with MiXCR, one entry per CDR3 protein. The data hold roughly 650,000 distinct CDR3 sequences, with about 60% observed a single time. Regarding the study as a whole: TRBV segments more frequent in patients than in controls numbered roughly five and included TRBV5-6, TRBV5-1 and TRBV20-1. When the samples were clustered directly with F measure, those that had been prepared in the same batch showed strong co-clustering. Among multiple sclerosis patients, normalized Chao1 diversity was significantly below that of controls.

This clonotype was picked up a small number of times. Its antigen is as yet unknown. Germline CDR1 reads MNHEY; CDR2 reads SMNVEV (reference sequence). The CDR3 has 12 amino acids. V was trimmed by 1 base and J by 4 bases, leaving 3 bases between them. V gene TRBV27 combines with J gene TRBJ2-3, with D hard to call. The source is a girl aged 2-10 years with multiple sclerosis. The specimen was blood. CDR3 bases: TGTGCCAGCAGTTTATTATCAGATACGCAGTATTTT. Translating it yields CASSLLSDTQYF.